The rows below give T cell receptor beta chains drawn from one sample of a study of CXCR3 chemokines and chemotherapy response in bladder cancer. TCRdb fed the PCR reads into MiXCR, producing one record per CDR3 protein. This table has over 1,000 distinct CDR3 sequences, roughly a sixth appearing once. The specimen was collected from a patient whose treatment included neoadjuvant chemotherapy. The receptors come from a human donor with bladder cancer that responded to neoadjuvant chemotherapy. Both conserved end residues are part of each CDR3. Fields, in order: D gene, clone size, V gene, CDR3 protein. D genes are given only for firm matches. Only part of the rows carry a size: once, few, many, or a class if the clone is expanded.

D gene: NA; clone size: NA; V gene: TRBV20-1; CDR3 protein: CSARPSDGLRGKKLFF
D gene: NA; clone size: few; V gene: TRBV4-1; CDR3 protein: CASSQGGHYEQYF
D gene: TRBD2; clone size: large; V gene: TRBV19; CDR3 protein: CASSIVGPGLAGHEQYF
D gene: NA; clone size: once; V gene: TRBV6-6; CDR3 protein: CASSYRAKALDYEQYF
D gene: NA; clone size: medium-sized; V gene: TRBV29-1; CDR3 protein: CSVAPGGTGELFF
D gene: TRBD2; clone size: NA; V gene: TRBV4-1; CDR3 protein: CASSQDSASGDGQETQYF
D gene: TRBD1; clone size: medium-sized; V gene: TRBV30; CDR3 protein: CAADRANYGYTF
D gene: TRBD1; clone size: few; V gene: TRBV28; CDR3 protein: CAIGTGSSYEQYF
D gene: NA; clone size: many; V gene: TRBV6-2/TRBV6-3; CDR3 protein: CATSAPGDPQETQYF
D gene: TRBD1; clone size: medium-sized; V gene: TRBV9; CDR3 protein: CASSDGTGGTEAFF
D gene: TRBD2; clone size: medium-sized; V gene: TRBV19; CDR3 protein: CASSPLAGAYEQYF
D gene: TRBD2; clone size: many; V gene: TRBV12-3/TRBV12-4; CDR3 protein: CASTHSSGSSYEQYF
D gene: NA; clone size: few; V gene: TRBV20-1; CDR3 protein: CSATLDGATQETQYF